The sequence of this T cell receptor beta chain was determined in a study of vaccination effects on CD4 cells after COVID-19. With regard to this clone: What it binds is unknown.

Study results and caveats: After vaccination, at late timepoints, clones induced by infection and by vaccine contracted markedly.

The CDR3 is made up of 12 amino acids. Germline V gene data show CDR1 as LNHDA and CDR2 as SQIVND (reference sequence). V dropped 3 bases and J dropped 7 bases, with 6 bases sitting between them. Sequencing followed a ViraFEST assay step that expanded antigen-specific CD4+ T cells with viral peptide pools. Upon completion of about eleven days in culture, CD4+ T cells were isolated. Nucleocapsid antibodies were negative in the vaccine recipients, who had never had SARS-CoV-2 infection. PBMC cultures contained over 1.5 million cells per well, approximately 10 IU/ml IL-2 and around 9.9 ug/ml peptides. IL-2 medium was substituted for half the medium on days 3 and 7. Using immunoSEQ multiplex PCR, the repertoire was profiled, and TCRdb retains in-frame clones only, with some absent. The sample shows about 27,000 clones, roughly 74% of them seen only once.

Specimen: CD4+ T cells from PBMCs cultured with HCoV-NL63 spike peptides, collected before COVID-19 vaccination. The chain carries TRBV19 and TRBJ1-4, with D unresolved. The receptor's source is a human donor who received a COVID-19 vaccine. The CDR3 here is CASSIGPEKLFF. CDR3 coding DNA: TGTGCCAGTAGTATTGGCCCTGAAAAACTGTTTTTT.